A selection of T cell receptor beta chains follows, all from one sample in a study of T cell responses to AZD1222 COVID-19 vaccine. Profiling relied on immunoSEQ multiplex PCR, and the TCRdb table lists in-frame clones only, not all of them. The sample records around 88,000 clones, 70% to 90% being singletons. Sequences were derived from peripheral blood, sampled on day 0 of AZD1222 vaccination. Receptor source: an adult in good health. CDR3s include the opening cysteine and the closing phenylalanine or tryptophan. A D gene is named only where the DNA matches it firmly. Some rows mark clone size as missing; the rest say once, few, many or name a class of expanded clone.

j_call | v_call | d_call | clone_size | cdr3_length | cdr3_nt | cdr3_aa
TRBJ2-3 | TRBV7-3 | TRBD1 | . | 15 | TGTGCCAGCAGCTTATTGGACAGGAGCACAGATACGCAGTATTTT | CASSLLDRSTDTQYF
TRBJ2-7 | TRBV7-9 | . | . | 14 | TGTGCCAGCAGCCAACAGGGGAGGCGGTACGAGCAGTACTTC | CASSQQGRRYEQYF
TRBJ2-7 | TRBV3-1/TRBV3-2 | TRBD1 | . | 15 | TGTGCCAGCAGCCAATCCCAGGGGGTAGCCTACGAGCAGTACTTC | CASSQSQGVAYEQYF
TRBJ1-2 | TRBV15 | . | . | 16 | TGTGCCACCATCAAAAAACCGACAGCTACTAACTATGGCTACACCTTC | CATIKKPTATNYGYTF
TRBJ2-7 | TRBV6-1 | . | . | 15 | TGTGCCAGCAGTGAACGCCTCGCGGCCTTGTACGAGCAGTACTTC | CASSERLAALYEQYF
TRBJ2-7 | TRBV28 | TRBD1 | . | 14 | TGTGCCAGCATTACCGGGACAGGGGGCAACGAGCAGTACTTC | CASITGTGGNEQYF
TRBJ2-1 | TRBV11-3 | TRBD2 | . | 14 | TGTGCCAGCAGCTTGACTAGCGGTAACAATGAGCAGTTCTTC | CASSLTSGNNEQFF
TRBJ1-4 | TRBV3-1/TRBV3-2 | . | . | 14 | TGTGCCAGCAGCCCTCTTCGGGGTAATGAAAAACTGTTTTTT | CASSPLRGNEKLFF
TRBJ1-1 | TRBV10-2 | TRBD1 | . | 14 | TGCGCCAGCAGTACGACAGGGGGGAACACTGAAGCTTTCTTT | CASSTTGGNTEAFF
TRBJ1-2 | TRBV9 | . | once | 11 | TGTGCCAGCAGCGTAGAGGGGGGCTACACCTTC | CASSVEGGYTF
TRBJ2-2 | TRBV7-6 | . | . | 14 | TGTGCCAGCAGCTTCAGCGGAGGCACCGGGGAGCTGTTTTTT | CASSFSGGTGELFF
TRBJ1-2 | TRBV18 | . | . | 13 | TGTGCCAGCTCACCCAACCGGATCTATGGCTACACCTTC | CASSPNRIYGYTF
TRBJ2-5 | TRBV11-2 | TRBD1 | once | 13 | TGTGCCAGCAGCTCGGACAGGCAAGAGACCCAGTACTTC | CASSSDRQETQYF
TRBJ2-2 | TRBV7-9 | TRBD2 | . | 16 | TGTGCCAGCAGCGTTAGGCAACTAGCGGGAGCCGGGGAGCTGTTTTTT | CASSVRQLAGAGELFF
TRBJ1-5 | TRBV19 | TRBD1 | . | 15 | TGTGCCAGTAGCGGGGGACAGTATAGCAATCAGCCCCAGCATTTT | CASSGGQYSNQPQHF
TRBJ2-5 | TRBV27 | TRBD2 | . | 12 | TGTGCCAACCCTCTAGCGGAAGAGACCCAGTACTTC | CANPLAEETQYF
TRBJ2-1 | TRBV5-1 | . | . | 13 | TGCGCCAGCAGCTGGCAGAGTTACAATGAGCAGTTCTTC | CASSWQSYNEQFF
TRBJ2-7 | TRBV6-5 | . | . | 12 | TGTGCCAGCAGCCAAGACCGCCACGAGCAGTACTTC | CASSQDRHEQYF
TRBJ2-5 | TRBV3-1/TRBV3-2 | . | . | 16 | TGTGCCAGCAGCCGTGGACTCCTGGGGGTCCAAGAGACCCAGTACTTC | CASSRGLLGVQETQYF
TRBJ1-6 | TRBV27 | . | . | 14 | TGTGCCAGCAGATTCCCAGGGTATAATTCACCCCTCCACTTT | CASRFPGYNSPLHF
TRBJ1-2 | TRBV27 | . | . | 13 | TGTGCCAGCAGTTTAGACACGGCGAGGGGCTACACCTTC | CASSLDTARGYTF
TRBJ1-2 | TRBV28 | . | . | 14 | TGTGCCAGCAGTTTGCCCGGGCCGGACTATGGCTACACCTTC | CASSLPGPDYGYTF
TRBJ2-2 | TRBV6-5 | . | . | 14 | TGTGCCAGCAGCCCCGTGGTCGGAACCGGGGAGCTGTTTTTT | CASSPVVGTGELFF
TRBJ1-1 | TRBV11-2 | . | . | 14 | TGTGCCAGCAGCCCCTCCGCCGGTAGCACTGAAGCTTTCTTT | CASSPSAGSTEAFF
TRBJ2-7 | TRBV19 | . | . | 14 | TGTGCCAGTAGTATCATGGTGAACTCCTACGAGCAGTACTTC | CASSIMVNSYEQYF
TRBJ2-3 | TRBV10-3 | . | . | 13 | TGTGCCATCAGTGAAGAGAGCACAGATACGCAGTATTTT | CAISEESTDTQYF
TRBJ1-1 | TRBV24-1 | TRBD1 | . | 13 | TGTGCCACTACAGGGGAGGCAAACACTGAAGCTTTCTTT | CATTGEANTEAFF
TRBJ2-7 | TRBV6-1 | . | . | 15 | TGTGCCAGCAGTGAAGAGAGGCCGCTCTGGCACGAGCAGTACTTC | CASSEERPLWHEQYF
TRBJ2-6 | TRBV5-6 | . | . | 17 | TGTGCCAGCAGCAAGGAGGAAGGGTTCTGGGGGGCCAACGTCCTGACTTTC | CASSKEEGFWGANVLTF
TRBJ2-3 | TRBV6-5 | . | . | 16 | TGTGCCAGCAGTTACTCGACCAGCCTCGGGACAGATACGCAGTATTTT | CASSYSTSLGTDTQYF
TRBJ1-2 | TRBV11-2 | . | once | 15 | TGTGCCAGCAGCCCCCGCGGACAAGCCAACTATGGCTACACCTTC | CASSPRGQANYGYTF
TRBJ2-3 | TRBV6-6 | . | . | 14 | TGTGCCAGCAAAGGGTGGACTAGCACAGATACGCAGTATTTT | CASKGWTSTDTQYF